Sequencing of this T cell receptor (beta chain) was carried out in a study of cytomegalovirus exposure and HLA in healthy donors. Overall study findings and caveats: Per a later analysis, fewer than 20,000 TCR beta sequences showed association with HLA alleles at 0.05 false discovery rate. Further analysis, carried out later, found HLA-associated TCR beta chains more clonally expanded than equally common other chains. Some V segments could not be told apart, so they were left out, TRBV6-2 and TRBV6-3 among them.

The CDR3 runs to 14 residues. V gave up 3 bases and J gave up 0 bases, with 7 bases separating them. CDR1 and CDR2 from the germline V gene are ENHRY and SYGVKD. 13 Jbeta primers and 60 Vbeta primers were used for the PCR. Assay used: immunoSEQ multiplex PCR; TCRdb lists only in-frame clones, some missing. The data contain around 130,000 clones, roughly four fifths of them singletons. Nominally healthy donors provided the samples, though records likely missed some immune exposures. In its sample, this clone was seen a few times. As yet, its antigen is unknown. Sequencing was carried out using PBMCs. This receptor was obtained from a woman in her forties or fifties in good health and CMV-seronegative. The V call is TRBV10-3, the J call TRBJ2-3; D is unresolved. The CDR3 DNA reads TGTGCCATCAGTGACCACGGTAGCACAGATACGCAGTATTTT. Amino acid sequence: CAISDHGSTDTQYF.